The 18 T cell receptor beta chains reported below all come from one sample, sequenced in a study of cytomegalovirus exposure and HLA in healthy donors. The data were produced by immunoSEQ multiplex PCR, yet TCRdb's version contains in-frame clones alone and is incomplete. There are about 76,000 clones in the sample; 94% occur only once, and 1.5% to 1.8% lies in the top ten. Sequences were obtained from PBMCs. All receptors derive from a man in his late teens or twenties in good health and CMV-seropositive.

The chain recombines TRBV9 with TRBJ2-5; D may be TRBD1 (6 bases). The V end lost 0 bases, the J end lost 2 bases, and 11 bases lay between the germline ends. The CDR3 runs 15 residues. Germline values: CDR1 SGDLS, CDR2 YYNGEE. CDR3 sequence reads: CASSVEGDNQETQYF. CDR3 coding DNA: TGTGCCAGCAGCGTAGAGGGGGACAATCAAGAGACCCAGTACTTC.

In nucleotides, the CDR3 is TGTGCCAGTAGTATAGTCCACTACGGACTAGGCGGGACCGGGGAGCTGTTTTTT. This translates into CASSIVHYGLGGTGELFF. This chain uses TRBV19 with TRBJ2-2; 7 nucleotides agree with TRBD2. V lost 1 base to trimming and J lost 5 bases; unmatched junction nucleotides: 13. The CDR3 has 18 residues. Germline V gene data show CDR1 as LNHDA and CDR2 as SQIVND (reference sequence).

The gene calls are TRBV4-2 and TRBJ2-7; TRBD1 agrees at 8 bases. CDR1 and CDR2 from the germline V gene are LGHNA and YNFKEQ. CDR3 size: 16 residues. V was clipped by 3 bases and J by 4 bases; unmatched bases: 11. CDR3 region: CASSHARGQVLYEQYF. The CDR3 DNA sequence: TGTGCCAGCAGCCATGCCAGGGGACAGGTCTTGTACGAGCAGTACTTC.

The genes are TRBV30 and TRBJ2-2; tentatively, D is TRBD2 (5 bases). Germline CDR1 is GTSNPN and CDR2 is SVGIG (reference sequence). The length of the CDR3 is 15 residues. Trimming left V 7 bases short and J 0 bases short, with 15 bases between. CDR3 in amino acids: CASTRGRTNTGELFF. CDR3 nucleotide sequence: TGTGCCTCCACTAGAGGGAGAACGAACACCGGGGAGCTGTTTTTT.

The gene calls are TRBV29-1 and TRBJ1-2; TRBD1 aligns across 9 bases. Germline V gene lookup returns CDR1 SQVTM and CDR2 ANQGSEA. This CDR3 has 13 amino acids. With V trimmed by 5 bases and J by 6 bases, 7 bases remained unmatched. The CDR3 DNA follows: TGCAGCGTTTCATACCGGGACAGGGATGGCTACACCTTC. Its translation: CSVSYRDRDGYTF.

The rearrangement uses TRBV30 and TRBJ1-2; a possible D gene is TRBD1 (6 bases). With 0 bases removed from V and 3 bases from J, the gap between germline ends came to 8 bases. CDR1 is GTSNPN and CDR2 is SVGIG in the germline V gene (reference sequence). This CDR3 spans 13 amino acids. The CDR3 is CAWSVRQDYGYTF. The CDR3 DNA follows: TGTGCCTGGAGTGTACGACAGGACTATGGCTACACCTTC.

The CDR3 DNA reads TGTGCCAGCAGTTCGACAGCGTACTACGAGCAGTACTTC. Translated, it gives CASSSTAYYEQYF. The chain links TRBV28 to TRBJ2-7, with D possibly TRBD1 on 5 matching bases. Germline V CDR1 and CDR2: MDHEN, SYDVKM. Deletions cut 4 bases from V and 3 bases from J, with 10 bases between. The CDR3 runs 13 residues.

The chain joins TRBV30 to TRBJ2-7; no clear D. The CDR3 extends over 11 amino acids. CDR1 and CDR2 (germline): GTSNPN, SVGIG (reference sequence). Trimming stripped 2 bases from V and 4 bases from J, with 6 bases between. The CDR3 loop is CAWSIGYEQYF. As DNA, the CDR3 is TGTGCCTGGAGTATCGGTTACGAGCAGTACTTC.

The chain has TRBV11-1 and TRBJ2-3, with TRBD2 identical over 7 bases. Trimming at V came to 6 bases and at J to 4 bases, leaving 10 bases not matched to a gene. The germline gives CDR1 SGHAT, CDR2 FQDESV (reference sequence). The CDR3 runs 15 residues. For the CDR3, the DNA is TGTGCCAGCAGGTTGACGGGGGAGGGCCCAGATACGCAGTATTTT. Amino acid sequence: CASRLTGEGPDTQYF.

The gene calls are TRBV2 and TRBJ1-1; D is possibly TRBD1 (5 bases). The CDR3 loop spans 13 amino acids. The germline gives CDR1 SNHLY, CDR2 FYNNEI. The V end lost 5 bases, the J end lost 5 bases, and 12 bases lay between the germline ends. CDR3: CASSPGEFTEAFF. The CDR3 DNA is TGTGCCAGCAGTCCGGGGGAATTTACTGAAGCTTTCTTT.

J is TRBJ1-1 and V is TRBV28; no reliable D call. The CDR3 covers 12 residues. The V gene's germline CDR1 is MDHEN and CDR2 SYDVKM. V lost 5 bases and J lost 7, with 11 bases in between. The DNA of the CDR3 is TGTGCCAGCAGTCAATACAGATATGAAGCTTTCTTT. It encodes CASSQYRYEAFF.

This clone has only one observation. The DNA of the CDR3 is TGTGCCAGCAGCTCCGGGACTAGTGGTAGTCCGCAGTTCTTC. This codes for CASSSGTSGSPQFF. The chain employs TRBV7-3 and TRBJ2-1; 8 bases fit TRBD2. V was clipped by 4 bases and J by 12 bases; unmatched bases: 11. In germline, CDR1 is SGHTA, CDR2 FQGTGA. The CDR3 totals 14 residues.

This clone was observed a single time. This chain connects TRBV11-3 to TRBJ2-1, with 9 nucleotides matching TRBD2. V was pared by 8 bases and J by 9 bases, with 8 bases of the junction left unmatched. CDR3 length: 13 residues. The germline V gene has CDR1 SGHNT and CDR2 YENEEA. This chain's CDR3 is CASSGASGVEQFF. The CDR3 DNA reads as TGTGCCAGCTCCGGGGCTAGCGGGGTTGAGCAGTTCTTC.

The chain is built from TRBV9 and TRBJ2-2; tentative D call: TRBD1 (5 bases). The CDR3 has 15 residues. Germline loops: CDR1 SGDLS, CDR2 YYNGEE. V lost 3 bases and J 0 bases, leaving 9 bases between the germline ends. CDR3 nucleotide sequence: TGTGCCAGCAGCGCCAGGGCGCCGAACACCGGGGAGCTGTTTTTT. Translated: CASSARAPNTGELFF.

V gene TRBV28 combines with J gene TRBJ1-3; D call uncertain. Germline assignment: CDR1 MDHEN and CDR2 SYDVKM. The CDR3 has 15 amino acids. Between the trimmed V and J ends, which lost 5 bases and 2 bases, there was a span of 13 bases. The CDR3 sequence: CASSPSGLAGNTIYF. The CDR3 nucleotides are TGTGCCAGCAGTCCCAGTGGACTGGCTGGAAACACCATATATTTT. Combining the CDR3 with reference TRBV28 and TRBJ1-3 gives the whole variable domain DVKVTQSSRYLVKRTGEKVFLECVQDMDHENMFWYRQDPGLGLRLIYFSYDVKMKEKGDIPEGYSVSREKKERFSLILESASTNQTSMYLCASSPSGLAGNTIYFGEGSWLTVV.

V gene TRBV19 combines with J gene TRBJ1-5; no definite D call. The CDR3 contains 15 residues. Between the trimmed V and J ends, which lost 6 bases and 0 bases, there was a span of 12 bases. In germline, CDR1 is LNHDA, CDR2 SQIVND (reference sequence). The CDR3 region has the DNA TGTGCCAGTAGCACCGGTGGGCATAGCAATCAGCCCCAGCATTTT. Protein product: CASSTGGHSNQPQHF.

The chain links TRBV5-1 to TRBJ1-3; D is uncertain. V was trimmed by 0 bases and J by 0 bases, leaving 4 bases between them. CDR3 length: 14 residues. Germline V gene data show CDR1 as SGHRS and CDR2 as YFSETQ. The DNA for the CDR3 is TGCGCCAGCAGCTTGGACGGCTCTGGAAACACCATATATTTT. It translates to CASSLDGSGNTIYF.

The chain combines TRBV5-1 with TRBJ2-3, with TRBD1 matching over 9 bases. There are 15 residues in the CDR3. Losses at the gene ends were 4 bases for V and 1 base for J; bases not matched to a gene: 4. The germline V gene encodes CDR1 SGHRS and CDR2 YFSETQ. CDR3 residues: CASSANRGRTDTQYF. In DNA form, the CDR3 reads TGCGCCAGCAGCGCTAACAGGGGGCGCACAGATACGCAGTATTTT.